These 28 T cell receptor beta chains were all obtained from the same sample, sequenced in a study of post-analysis software for immune sequencing data. Whole-study results and caveats: Comparison of patients with controls showed five TRBV segments more frequent in patients, TRBV5-6, TRBV5-1 and TRBV20-1 among them.

TCR beta cDNA libraries included unique molecular identifiers. TCRdb called the PCR reads again in MiXCR, with one record for every CDR3 protein. The data contain about 540,000 distinct CDR3 sequences, roughly 34% of them singletons. These TCRs' antigens remain unknown. The sample comprised blood. The receptors were gathered from a girl aged 2-17 years with multiple sclerosis.

J is TRBJ1-5 and V is TRBV29-1; D is uncertain. Looked up from germline, CDR1 is SQVTM and CDR2 is ANQGSEA. Deletions cut 4 bases from V and 4 bases from J, with 14 bases between. The CDR3 extends over 14 amino acids. CDR3 sequence reads: CSVAQAGGNQPQHF. Written as DNA, the CDR3 is TGCAGCGTTGCCCAAGCCGGTGGGAATCAGCCCCAGCATTTT.

This clonotype was recorded a few times. The CDR3 sequence is CASSDYPAQETQYF. DNA of the CDR3: TGTGCCAGCAGTGACTACCCCGCCCAAGAGACCCAGTACTTC. The chain joins TRBV2 to TRBJ2-5; D uncertain. The CDR3 contains 14 residues. V was trimmed by 3 bases and J by 1 base, leaving 9 bases between them. CDR1 and CDR2 from the germline V gene are SNHLY and FYNNEI.

This clonotype appeared many times. V usage is TRBV12-3 or TRBV12-4 and J usage is TRBJ2-5; D uncertain. This CDR3 is built from 13 residues. The ends were cut back, 6 bases at V and 5 bases at J, with 13 bases in the middle. CDR3 nucleotides: TGTGCCAGCAGCGGGTCTCTTGACGAGACCCAGTACTTC. Residues: CASSGSLDETQYF.

This clonotype was seen once. The J gene is TRBJ2-1, the V gene TRBV16; D gene uncertain. The germline CDR1 and CDR2 sequences are KGHSY and FQNENV. V was shortened by 0 bases and J by 6 bases, with 6 bases between the two germline ends. CDR3 size: 13 residues. CDR3 nucleotide sequence: TGTGCCAGCAGCCAATCTCGGAGCAATGAGCAGTTCTTC. Its translation is CASSQSRSNEQFF.

The V and J genes are TRBV20-1 and TRBJ2-6, with unresolved D. This CDR3 contains 15 residues. V was clipped by 0 bases and J by 5 bases, with 11 bases between them. CDR1 and CDR2 from the germline V gene are DFQATT and SNEGSKA (reference sequence). CDR3 nucleotide sequence: TGCAGTGCTAGAGATTTAGGGTACCGGGCCAACGTCCTGACTTTC. This codes for CSARDLGYRANVLTF.

Concerning this clonotype: Sequence at one end of the junction differs from germline and may be a read error. The chain couples TRBV29-1 to TRBJ2-7; D is unclear. This CDR3 has 11 residues. Germline V lookup: CDR1 SQVTM, CDR2 ANQGSEA. Here the CDR3 DNA reads TGCAGCGTTTTGGAGTTCCACGAGCATTACTTC. Its translation: CSVLEFHEHYF.

CDR3 bases: TGCAGCGCTCTCCGGCTAGCGGGGGGCCGCGGCTGGGGCAATGAGCAGTTCTTC. Residues: CSALRLAGGRGWGNEQFF. V is TRBV29-1 and J is TRBJ2-1; TRBD2 aligns across 11 bases. The length of the CDR3 is 18 residues. Germline CDR1 and CDR2: SQVTM and ANQGSEA. V lost 7 bases and J lost 6; bases outside the gene matches: 20.

V usage is TRBV12-3 or TRBV12-4 and J usage is TRBJ1-4; D might be TRBD1 (5 bases). V was shortened by 5 bases and J by 7 bases, with 14 bases between the two germline ends. The CDR3 covers 14 residues. The CDR3 region has the DNA TGTGCCAGCAGTCAACAGGTTAGGGGTGAAAAACTGTTTTTT. The encoded protein is CASSQQVRGEKLFF.

This CDR3 is CSARTGSGETYEQYF. The CDR3 DNA is TGCAGTGCTAGAACCGGGTCTGGGGAAACCTACGAGCAGTACTTC. This chain joins TRBV20-1 and TRBJ2-7, with unresolved D. V lost 2 bases, J lost 2 bases, and 16 bases lay in between. Germline CDR1 reads DFQATT; CDR2 reads SNEGSKA (reference sequence). The CDR3 covers 15 residues.

This clonotype was seen only a few times. The rearrangement uses TRBV20-1 and TRBJ1-4, with no clear D. The V gene's germline CDR1 is DFQATT and CDR2 SNEGSKA (reference sequence). The V and J ends lost 0 bases and 1 base respectively, with 9 bases between them. CDR3 length equals 15 residues. The DNA of the CDR3 is TGCAGTGCTAGAGACCACCGAAGAACTAATGAAAAACTGTTTTTT. Translated, it gives CSARDHRRTNEKLFF.

The chain links TRBV3-1 to TRBJ2-2; no firm D call. This CDR3 has 14 residues. The germline gives CDR1 LGHDT, CDR2 YNNKEL (reference sequence). V was cut by 4 bases and J by 5 bases, with 11 bases left in between. In DNA form, the CDR3 reads TGTGCCAGCAGCCCGAACCCCGGGACCGGGGAGCTGTTTTTT. As protein: CASSPNPGTGELFF.

This clonotype was seen more than once but under ten times. The chain recombines TRBV7-8 with TRBJ1-5, with D possibly matching TRBD1 (6 bases). The germline CDR1 and CDR2 sequences are SGHVS and FQNEAQ. Trimming left V 4 bases short and J 5 bases short, with 15 bases between. The CDR3 consists of 15 residues. CDR3 region: CASSYRQAGHQPQHF. The CDR3 region has the DNA TGTGCCAGCAGCTACCGACAGGCGGGGCATCAGCCCCAGCATTTT.

With respect to this clonotype: A much more abundant neighbour one base away suggests this may be a read error. The conserved phenylalanine or tryptophan is not found at the CDR3 terminus, so this likely reflects a read error. The rearrangement uses TRBV27 and TRBJ2-7, with D perhaps TRBD1 (5 bases). The germline V gene has CDR1 MNHEY and CDR2 SMNVEV (reference sequence). The CDR3 has 13 residues. The V gene lost 8 bases and the J gene lost 0 bases, with 11 bases spanning the gap. The CDR3 region is CASRLGASYEQYL. In nucleotides, the CDR3 is TGTGCCAGCCGTCTAGGGGCCTCCTACGAGCAGTACCTC.

This clonotype was found a few times. The chain links TRBV12-3 or TRBV12-4 to TRBJ2-3; D uncertain. The CDR3 runs 15 residues. The V end lost 7 bases, the J end lost 0 bases, and 14 bases lay between the germline ends. The CDR3 coding sequence is TGTGCCAGCATCGCGCTCGGCTTTAGCACAGATACGCAGTATTTT. The encoded protein is CASIALGFSTDTQYF.

This clonotype showed up just a few times. This chain links TRBV18 with TRBJ1-5; TRBD1 matches at 9 bases. This CDR3 contains 13 residues. With V trimmed by 5 bases and J by 7 bases, 3 bases remained unmatched. Per the germline V gene, CDR1 is KGHSH and CDR2 is LQKENI. This CDR3 reads CASSRDREQPQHF. CDR3 nucleotide sequence: TGTGCCAGCTCAAGGGACAGGGAACAGCCCCAGCATTTT.

This clonotype occurred a few times. J is TRBJ1-2 and V is TRBV4-1, with D unresolved. The CDR3 consists of 15 residues. V dropped 0 bases and J dropped 6 bases, with 14 bases sitting between them. Germline-derived CDR1 and CDR2 are MGHRA and YSYEKL. The CDR3 DNA is TGCGCCAGCAGCCAAGAAGGAACTTTTGTTGATGGCTACACCTTC. Protein sequence: CASSQEGTFVDGYTF.

The chain has TRBV7-8 and TRBJ2-7; D is perhaps TRBD1 or TRBD2 (5 bases each). With 4 bases removed from V and 6 bases from J, the gap between germline ends came to 16 bases. Germline lookup yields CDR1 SGHVS and CDR2 FQNEAQ. This CDR3 contains 14 residues. CDR3 protein: CASSSGPQVGEQYF. The CDR3 DNA reads TGTGCCAGCAGCTCGGGACCCCAGGTGGGCGAGCAGTACTTC.

The chain has TRBV5-5 and TRBJ2-7; TRBD1 aligns across 8 bases. Germline loops: CDR1 SGHKS, CDR2 YYEKEE (reference sequence). CDR3 length: 15 amino acids. J lost 3 bases, V lost 5 bases, and 10 bases had no gene match. In nucleotides, the CDR3 is TGTGCCAGCAGTCTCGGACAGGGACCACTCTACGAGCAGTACTTC. It specifies CASSLGQGPLYEQYF.

The V gene is TRBV5-1, the J gene TRBJ2-7, with a tentative D call TRBD1 (5 bases). CDR1 is SGHRS, CDR2 YFSETQ, per germline. V was cut by 3 bases and J by 1 base, with 17 bases left in between. This CDR3 is 16 amino acids long. CDR3 region: CASSSLLGALSYEQYF. The CDR3 nucleotides read TGCGCCAGCAGCTCCCTGCTAGGGGCGTTATCCTACGAGCAGTACTTC.

Only a few counts were recorded for this clonotype. The V call is TRBV6-5, the J call TRBJ1-2, with 9 bases identical to TRBD1. Germline CDR1 reads MNHEY; CDR2 reads SVGAGI. This CDR3 contains 15 residues. Unmatched junction bases numbered 6, after V lost 5 bases and J lost 2 bases. The chain's CDR3 is CASSRGDRVNYGYTF. Here the CDR3 DNA reads TGTGCCAGCAGTCGAGGGGACAGGGTAAACTATGGCTACACCTTC.

The table lists this clonotype with a count of one. The chain employs TRBV5-1 and TRBJ2-2; 8 bases agree with TRBD1. Trimming cost V 1 base and J 7 bases; bases outside gene matches: 9. Germline V gene sequence: CDR1 SGHRS, CDR2 YFSETQ. CDR3 length: 16 residues. The CDR3 bases are TGCGCCAGCAGCTTGAACCGGGACAGGACCAGCGGGGAGCTGTTTTTT. Its protein product is CASSLNRDRTSGELFF. Using reference TRBV5-1 and TRBJ2-2 for the parts outside the CDR3, the full variable domain is KAGVTQTPRYLIKTRGQQVTLSCSPISGHRSVSWYQQTPGQGLQFLFEYFSETQRNKGNFPGRFSGRQFSNSRSEMNVSTLELGDSALYLCASSLNRDRTSGELFFGEGSRLTVL.

The chain employs TRBV12-3 or TRBV12-4 and TRBJ2-7; D is unclear. V lost 0 bases to trimming and J lost 2 bases, with 8 bases between them. The CDR3 contains 14 residues. Here the CDR3 reads CASSLAGIAYEQYF. CDR3 bases: TGTGCCAGCAGTTTAGCTGGGATAGCCTACGAGCAGTACTTC.

The rearrangement uses TRBV20-1 and TRBJ2-1; D tentatively reads TRBD1 or TRBD2 (5 bases each). The ends were cut back, 8 bases at V and 6 bases at J, with 11 bases in the middle. The CDR3 length is 11 residues. Germline lookup yields CDR1 DFQATT and CDR2 SNEGSKA (reference sequence). CDR3 amino acids: CSLPGPNEQFF. Here the CDR3 DNA reads TGCAGTCTTCCGGGACCCAATGAGCAGTTCTTC.

The chain carries TRBV6-1 and TRBJ2-5; D gene unclear. Trimming removed 1 base at V and 11 bases at J, with 14 bases between. Per the germline V gene, CDR1 is MNHNS and CDR2 is SASEGT. This CDR3 is 13 amino acids long. CDR3 amino acids: CASSEEIPSEQYF. In DNA form, the CDR3 reads TGTGCCAGCAGTGAAGAAATTCCTAGTGAGCAGTACTTC.

The chain links TRBV7-3 to TRBJ2-3; TRBD2 is a possible D gene (6 bases). There are 14 residues in the CDR3. Per germline, CDR1 SGHTA and CDR2 FQGTGA. Trimming removed 5 bases from V and 6 bases from J, with 15 bases in between. The CDR3 is CASSRRDPGDTQYF. The CDR3 region has the DNA TGTGCCAGCAGCCGGCGGGACCCCGGGGATACGCAGTATTTT.

V is TRBV9 and J is TRBJ2-3; maybe TRBD2 (5 bases). The CDR3 runs to 15 residues. Looked up from germline, CDR1 is SGDLS and CDR2 is YYNGEE. Between the trimmed V and J ends, which lost 0 bases and 1 base, there was a span of 9 bases. As DNA, the CDR3 is TGTGCCAGCAGCGTAGGTGGGAGACGCACAGATACGCAGTATTTT. Translation gives CASSVGGRRTDTQYF.

The chain has TRBV5-1 and TRBJ1-1, with D possibly matching TRBD1 (5 bases). Germline loops: CDR1 SGHRS, CDR2 YFSETQ. The CDR3 sequence is 15 residues long. Trimming removed 4 bases from V and 4 bases from J, with 17 bases in between. The CDR3: CASSSTGLQLTEAFF. CDR3 coding DNA: TGCGCCAGCAGCAGTACAGGACTCCAGCTCACTGAAGCTTTCTTT. Full variable domain (outside the CDR3, taken from reference TRBV5-1 and TRBJ1-1): KAGVTQTPRYLIKTRGQQVTLSCSPISGHRSVSWYQQTPGQGLQFLFEYFSETQRNKGNFPGRFSGRQFSNSRSEMNVSTLELGDSALYLCASSSTGLQLTEAFFGQGTRLTVV.

The sample holds a few counts of this clonotype. The chain carries TRBV6-1 and TRBJ1-2; weak D call: TRBD1 (5 bases). The CDR3 sequence is 13 residues long. Trimming took off 6 bases at V and 5 bases at J, with 13 bases between the two ends. Germline lookup yields CDR1 MNHNS and CDR2 SASEGT. This CDR3 reads CASRSGTLYGYTF. The CDR3 bases are TGTGCCAGCAGATCCGGGACGCTTTATGGCTACACCTTC.